One sample yielded the 15 T cell receptor beta chains listed below, sequenced in a study of PD-L1 blockade in urothelial cancer (dated by TCRdb to between 2016 and 2019). Library generation was performed with the immunoSEQ multiplex PCR assay. Held by TCRdb, this immuneACCESS table contains in-frame sequences only and omits some clones. Under half of the omission traces to an unresolved V gene where checked; the cause of the rest is unknown. A total of 49,000 or so clones appear in this sample, 86% of them only once. Jointly, the top ten make up approximately 21% of the sample. Reading the label with the study, this specimen's time point is: pretreatment peripheral blood. This specimen consisted of PBMCs, obtained around atezolizumab (anti-PD-L1) treatment. These receptors came from a man in his sixties with urothelial cancer.

The rearrangement links TRBV9 to TRBJ2-2; D perhaps matches TRBD2 (7 bases). CDR1 and CDR2 from the germline V gene are SGDLS and YYNGEE. Between the trimmed V and J ends, which lost 0 bases and 0 bases, there was a span of 12 bases. The CDR3 is 17 residues long. Here the CDR3 reads CASSVVGGGANTGELFF. In DNA form, the CDR3 reads TGTGCCAGCAGCGTAGTGGGAGGGGGTGCGAACACCGGGGAGCTGTTTTTT.

V gene TRBV19 combines with J gene TRBJ2-3; 12 bases line up with TRBD2. Per the germline V gene, CDR1 is LNHDA and CDR2 is SQIVND (reference sequence). J gave up 6 bases and V 8 bases, and 6 bases lay outside the gene matches. The CDR3 length is 14 residues. Written as DNA, the CDR3 is TGTGCCAGTCGTCCTAGCGGGGGGGTTGATACGCAGTATTTT. Protein sequence: CASRPSGGVDTQYF.

This chain links TRBV18 with TRBJ2-4, with TRBD1 as a possible D gene (5 bases). V lost 1 base and J lost 7, with 5 bases in between. The CDR3 contains 12 residues. From germline, CDR1 is KGHSH and CDR2 LQKENI. The CDR3 DNA follows: TGTGCCAGCTCACCACAGGGGAACATTCAGTACTTC. Its protein product is CASSPQGNIQYF.

This chain links TRBV5-1 with TRBJ2-3; no reliable D call. V was clipped by 4 bases and J by 1 base, with 16 bases between them. Germline V gives CDR1 SGHRS, CDR2 YFSETQ. This CDR3 contains 16 residues. The CDR3 DNA follows: TGCGCCAGCAGCGGCCAAAAATTCCCTGGCACAGATACGCAGTATTTT. Its protein product is CASSGQKFPGTDTQYF.

This chain's CDR3 is CASSYSSEASASGYTF. The CDR3 coding sequence is TGTGCCAGCAGTTACTCGAGTGAGGCCAGTGCTAGTGGCTACACCTTC. J is TRBJ1-2 and V is TRBV6-5; D gene uncertain. The length of the CDR3 is 16 residues. Germline V gene sequence: CDR1 MNHEY, CDR2 SVGAGI. V was clipped by 0 bases and J by 7 bases, with 18 bases between them.

The CDR3 spells CASRNQGSNTGELFF. The CDR3 DNA sequence: TGTGCCAGCAGGAACCAGGGGTCGAACACCGGGGAGCTGTTTTTT. The V and J genes are TRBV11-3 and TRBJ2-2, with D maybe TRBD1 (6 bases). Germline V gene data show CDR1 as SGHNT and CDR2 as YENEEA. V was trimmed by 6 bases and J by 0 bases, leaving 11 bases between them. The CDR3 sequence is 15 residues long.

The chain recombines TRBV7-9 with TRBJ1-2; D is possibly TRBD1 (6 bases). The V gene lost 0 bases and the J gene lost 8 bases, with 13 bases spanning the gap. The CDR3 contains 14 residues. The germline V gene has CDR1 SEHNR and CDR2 FQNEAQ (reference sequence). The chain's CDR3 is CASSLAGGTTGYTF. Written as DNA, the CDR3 is TGTGCCAGCAGCTTAGCAGGGGGTACAACGGGCTACACCTTC.

The genes are TRBV6-1 and TRBJ1-5; 8 bases line up with TRBD1. Germline CDR1 and CDR2: MNHNS and SASEGT. Germline trimming cut 3 bases from V and 0 bases from J; bases unmatched to any gene: 4. The CDR3 runs 16 residues. The CDR3, as DNA: TGTGCCAGCAGTGACAGGACAGGGTATAGCAATCAGCCCCAGCATTTT. Translation gives CASSDRTGYSNQPQHF.

This sequence joins TRBV5-4 and TRBJ2-3, with 10 bases that match TRBD1. V was clipped by 4 bases and J by 3 bases; unmatched bases: 5. Germline loops: CDR1 SGHNT, CDR2 YYREEE (reference sequence). The CDR3 consists of 15 residues. The CDR3 bases are TGTGCCAGCAGCACCGGGGACAGGGGAACAGATACGCAGTATTTT. Translating gives CASSTGDRGTDTQYF.

This chain connects TRBV19 to TRBJ2-7; possibly TRBD1 for D (7 bases). Germline lookup yields CDR1 LNHDA and CDR2 SQIVND (reference sequence). Trimming removed 6 bases from V and 2 bases from J, with 20 bases in between. The CDR3 extends over 16 amino acids. The chain's CDR3 is CASSELRGEKAYEQYF. CDR3 nucleotides: TGTGCCAGTAGCGAACTCAGGGGGGAGAAGGCCTACGAGCAGTACTTC.

The rearrangement joins TRBV6-4 to TRBJ2-3, with a weak D call TRBD1 (6 bases). CDR3 length equals 16 residues. V lost 5 bases, J lost 2 bases, and 17 bases lay in between. Germline CDR1 reads MRHNA; CDR2 reads SNTAGT. The CDR3 spells CASSRSGTSNTDTQYF. The CDR3, as DNA: TGTGCCAGCAGTCGTTCCGGGACAAGTAACACAGATACGCAGTATTTT.

V gene TRBV20-1 combines with J gene TRBJ1-1; D is uncertain. V was trimmed by 1 base and J by 8 bases, leaving 8 bases between them. Germline CDR1 reads DFQATT; CDR2 reads SNEGSKA (reference sequence). This CDR3 spans 11 amino acids. CDR3 residues: CSARADWEAFF. The DNA for the CDR3 is TGCAGTGCTAGAGCAGACTGGGAAGCTTTCTTT.

This chain uses TRBV15 with TRBJ2-1; maybe TRBD1 (6 bases). The CDR3 is 16 residues long. Trimming left V 3 bases short and J 6 bases short, with 18 bases between. Germline values: CDR1 LNHNV, CDR2 YYDKDF (reference sequence). CDR3 residues: CATSSPYYSRGNEQFF. CDR3 in DNA: TGTGCCACCAGCAGCCCCTACTACAGCAGGGGCAATGAGCAGTTCTTC.

The chain uses TRBV19 and TRBJ2-7; the match to TRBD2 covers 11 bases. Per the germline V gene, CDR1 is LNHDA and CDR2 is SQIVND (reference sequence). Trimming at V came to 6 bases and at J to 5 bases, leaving 3 bases not matched to a gene. The CDR3 runs to 13 residues. The CDR3 nucleotides are TGTGCCAGTAGACTAGCGGGAGTTAACGAGCAGTACTTC. It translates to CASRLAGVNEQYF.

The chain combines TRBV7-9 with TRBJ1-2; 7 nucleotides line up with TRBD1. This CDR3 is built from 14 residues. Germline-derived CDR1 and CDR2 are SEHNR and FQNEAQ (reference sequence). Trimming at V came to 6 bases and at J to 0 bases, leaving 4 bases not matched to a gene. In DNA, the CDR3 is TGTGCCAGCAGTATAGGGGGCGCTAACTATGGCTACACCTTC. Protein sequence: CASSIGGANYGYTF.